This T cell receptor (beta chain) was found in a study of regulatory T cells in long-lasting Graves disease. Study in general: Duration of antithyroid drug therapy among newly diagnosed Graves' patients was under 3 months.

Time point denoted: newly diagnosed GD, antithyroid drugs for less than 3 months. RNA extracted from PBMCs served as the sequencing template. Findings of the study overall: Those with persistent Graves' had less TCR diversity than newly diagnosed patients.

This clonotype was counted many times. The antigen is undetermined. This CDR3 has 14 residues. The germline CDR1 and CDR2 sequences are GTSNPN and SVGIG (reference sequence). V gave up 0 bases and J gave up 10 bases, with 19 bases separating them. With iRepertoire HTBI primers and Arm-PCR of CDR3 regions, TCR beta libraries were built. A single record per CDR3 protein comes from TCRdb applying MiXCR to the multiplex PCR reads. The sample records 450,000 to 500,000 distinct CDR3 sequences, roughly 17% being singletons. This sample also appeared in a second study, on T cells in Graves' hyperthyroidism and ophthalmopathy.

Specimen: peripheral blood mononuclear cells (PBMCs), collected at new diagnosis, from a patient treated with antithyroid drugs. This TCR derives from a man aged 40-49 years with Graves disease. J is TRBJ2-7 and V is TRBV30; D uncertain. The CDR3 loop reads CAWSVPRLYEPQYF. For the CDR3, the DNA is TGTGCCTGGAGTGTACCTAGGCTATACGAGCCACAGTACTTC.